The rows below give T cell receptor beta chains drawn from one sample of a study of blood T cell repertoires in COVID-19. The method was immunoSEQ multiplex PCR; TCRdb's version includes in-frame clones alone and lacks a portion of them. The data contain about 200,000 clones, 86% of them singletons. The sample comprised peripheral blood. Receptor source: a woman between 50 and 59 years old with COVID-19, enrolled during active disease. CDR3s include the opening cysteine and the closing phenylalanine or tryptophan. A row's size may be missing; if present it is once, few, many or a size class.

j_call: TRBJ2-7; clone_size: NA; v_call: TRBV3-1/TRBV3-2; cdr3_aa: CASSQALADYEQYF
j_call: TRBJ1-1; clone_size: few; v_call: TRBV9; cdr3_aa: CASSVVSGVGGTEAFF
j_call: TRBJ1-2; clone_size: NA; v_call: TRBV18; cdr3_aa: CASSRDRSIYGYTF
j_call: TRBJ2-2; clone_size: NA; v_call: TRBV9; cdr3_aa: CASRPGSGAGRTGELFF
j_call: TRBJ1-5; clone_size: few; v_call: TRBV19; cdr3_aa: CASSIGPGQPQHF
j_call: TRBJ2-7; clone_size: NA; v_call: TRBV27; cdr3_aa: CASSFQGSSYEQYF
j_call: TRBJ2-2; clone_size: NA; v_call: TRBV9; cdr3_aa: CASSVTSGGGELFF
j_call: TRBJ1-1; clone_size: NA; v_call: TRBV19; cdr3_aa: CASSPQGMNTEAFF
j_call: TRBJ1-1; clone_size: NA; v_call: TRBV19; cdr3_aa: CASSPGTGSNTEAFF
j_call: TRBJ1-3; clone_size: NA; v_call: TRBV6-5; cdr3_aa: CASSYLGQGGGNTIYF
j_call: TRBJ1-1; clone_size: NA; v_call: TRBV15; cdr3_aa: CATSRGDRDTTEAFF
j_call: TRBJ2-2; clone_size: NA; v_call: TRBV9; cdr3_aa: CASSQPRQGIQGGELFF
j_call: TRBJ2-5; clone_size: once; v_call: TRBV27; cdr3_aa: CATRGGRAETQYF
j_call: TRBJ1-5; clone_size: NA; v_call: TRBV19; cdr3_aa: CASSSPGDYSNQPQHF
j_call: TRBJ2-1; clone_size: NA; v_call: TRBV19; cdr3_aa: CASSIGGAWGNEQFF
j_call: TRBJ2-2; clone_size: NA; v_call: TRBV6-5; cdr3_aa: CASMTGGATGELFF
j_call: TRBJ2-1; clone_size: NA; v_call: TRBV7-9; cdr3_aa: CASSSPVGLLNNEQFF
j_call: TRBJ2-2; clone_size: NA; v_call: TRBV24-1; cdr3_aa: CATRQGNTGELFF
j_call: TRBJ1-4; clone_size: many; v_call: TRBV2; cdr3_aa: CASSGLGDEKLFF
j_call: TRBJ2-5; clone_size: NA; v_call: TRBV10-1; cdr3_aa: CASSDRGTYQETQYF
j_call: TRBJ2-2; clone_size: NA; v_call: TRBV29-1; cdr3_aa: CSVAGAKGGELFF
j_call: TRBJ2-5; clone_size: once; v_call: TRBV3-1/TRBV3-2; cdr3_aa: CASSQVGGETQYF
j_call: TRBJ2-3; clone_size: NA; v_call: TRBV9; cdr3_aa: CASSVEFGGGGDTQYF
j_call: TRBJ1-6; clone_size: NA; v_call: TRBV5-6; cdr3_aa: CASSLTGVDSPLHF
j_call: TRBJ2-5; clone_size: NA; v_call: TRBV5-1; cdr3_aa: CASSRGGYQETQYF
j_call: TRBJ1-6; clone_size: NA; v_call: TRBV4-1; cdr3_aa: CASSFEWTENSPLHF
j_call: TRBJ2-4; clone_size: NA; v_call: TRBV5-4; cdr3_aa: CASSSPGQGSIQYF
j_call: TRBJ1-2; clone_size: NA; v_call: TRBV27; cdr3_aa: CASSRGNYGYTF
j_call: TRBJ2-1; clone_size: NA; v_call: TRBV28; cdr3_aa: CASSSGTGRYNEQFF
j_call: TRBJ2-3; clone_size: NA; v_call: TRBV7-8; cdr3_aa: CASRSGGNTQYF
j_call: TRBJ1-1; clone_size: NA; v_call: TRBV10-2; cdr3_aa: CASSEIQPNTEAFF
j_call: TRBJ1-5; clone_size: NA; v_call: TRBV5-5; cdr3_aa: CASSLGGRSNQPQHF
j_call: TRBJ1-2; clone_size: NA; v_call: TRBV6-4; cdr3_aa: CASRTGEEGYTF
j_call: TRBJ1-1; clone_size: NA; v_call: TRBV6-5; cdr3_aa: CASSYSRGGAEAFF
j_call: TRBJ1-3; clone_size: NA; v_call: TRBV7-8; cdr3_aa: CASSSRGFGNTIYF
j_call: TRBJ1-1; clone_size: NA; v_call: TRBV6-5; cdr3_aa: CASSYSYRGNTEAFF
j_call: TRBJ1-2; clone_size: NA; v_call: TRBV7-2; cdr3_aa: CASSLYGGDYGYTF
j_call: TRBJ2-3; clone_size: NA; v_call: TRBV5-6; cdr3_aa: CASSLVGRPTDTQYF
j_call: TRBJ1-2; clone_size: NA; v_call: TRBV5-1; cdr3_aa: CASSLRGSYGYTF
j_call: TRBJ2-1; clone_size: NA; v_call: TRBV5-1; cdr3_aa: CASSSRTSGGLNEQFF
j_call: TRBJ1-2; clone_size: NA; v_call: TRBV12-3/TRBV12-4; cdr3_aa: CASSLSGYYGYTF
j_call: TRBJ2-7; clone_size: NA; v_call: TRBV27; cdr3_aa: CASSYQGAVDEQYF
j_call: TRBJ2-5; clone_size: few; v_call: TRBV4-1; cdr3_aa: CASSQEAPGGQETQYF
j_call: TRBJ1-6; clone_size: few; v_call: TRBV28; cdr3_aa: CASRTQLRDIYNSPLHF
j_call: TRBJ1-1; clone_size: NA; v_call: TRBV19; cdr3_aa: CASSIGTENTEAFF
j_call: TRBJ2-1; clone_size: NA; v_call: TRBV2; cdr3_aa: CASSPTSGGTLTYNEQFF
j_call: TRBJ2-1; clone_size: NA; v_call: TRBV5-1; cdr3_aa: CASRRQGSYNEQFF
j_call: TRBJ2-7; clone_size: NA; v_call: TRBV3-1/TRBV3-2; cdr3_aa: CASSRTGTEEEQYF
j_call: TRBJ1-1; clone_size: NA; v_call: TRBV12-3/TRBV12-4; cdr3_aa: CASSLVAGSEAFF
j_call: TRBJ2-5; clone_size: few; v_call: TRBV19; cdr3_aa: CASSGGTLGAQYF